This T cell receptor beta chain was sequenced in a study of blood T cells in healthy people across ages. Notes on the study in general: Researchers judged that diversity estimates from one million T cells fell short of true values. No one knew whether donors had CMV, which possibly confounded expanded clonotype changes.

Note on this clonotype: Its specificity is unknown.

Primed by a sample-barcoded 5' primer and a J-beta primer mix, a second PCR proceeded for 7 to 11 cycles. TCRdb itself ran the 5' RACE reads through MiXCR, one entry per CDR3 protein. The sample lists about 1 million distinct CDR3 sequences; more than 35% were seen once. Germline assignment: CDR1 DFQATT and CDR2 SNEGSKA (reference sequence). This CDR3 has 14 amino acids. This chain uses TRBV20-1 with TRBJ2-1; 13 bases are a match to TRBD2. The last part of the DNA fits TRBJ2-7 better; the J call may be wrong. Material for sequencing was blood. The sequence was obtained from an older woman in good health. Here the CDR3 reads CSASRTSGSNEQYF. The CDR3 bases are TGCAGTGCTAGTAGGACTAGCGGGAGTAATGAGCAGTACTTC.